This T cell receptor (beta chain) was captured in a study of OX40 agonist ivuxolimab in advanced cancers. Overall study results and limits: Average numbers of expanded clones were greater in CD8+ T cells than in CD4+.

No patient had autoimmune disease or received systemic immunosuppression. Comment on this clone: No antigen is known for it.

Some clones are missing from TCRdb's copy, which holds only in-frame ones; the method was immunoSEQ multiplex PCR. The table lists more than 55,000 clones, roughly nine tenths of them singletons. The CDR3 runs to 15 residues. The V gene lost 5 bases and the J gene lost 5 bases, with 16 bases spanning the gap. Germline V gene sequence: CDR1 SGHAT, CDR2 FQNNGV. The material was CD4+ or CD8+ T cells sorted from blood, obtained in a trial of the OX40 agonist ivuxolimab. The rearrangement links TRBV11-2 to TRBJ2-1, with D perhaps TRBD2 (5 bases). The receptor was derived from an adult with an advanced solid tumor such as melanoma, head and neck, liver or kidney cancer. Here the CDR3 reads CASSQTPKGDNEQFF. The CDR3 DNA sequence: TGTGCCAGCAGCCAGACTCCAAAGGGAGACAATGAGCAGTTCTTC.